What follows are 14 T cell receptor beta chains derived from one specimen sequenced in a study of a mutant IDH1 vaccine in newly diagnosed glioma. The data were produced by immunoSEQ multiplex PCR, yet TCRdb's version contains in-frame clones alone and is incomplete. The sample yields fewer than 100,000 clones, approximately 90% seen once. Time point of the sample: baseline, week 1 (first vaccination visit). Treatment here: pre-vaccination baseline after standard-of-care therapy. This sample comprised PBMCs, obtained from a glioma patient treated with radiotherapy, temozolomide or both. Every receptor here comes from a woman between 50 and 59 years old with glioma.

This clone was detected only once. The rearrangement joins TRBV4-1 to TRBJ2-1; TRBD2 agrees at 8 bases. CDR1 MGHRA and CDR2 YSYEKL come from the germline V gene. The CDR3 loop spans 13 amino acids. V was pared by 4 bases and J by 8 bases, with 4 bases of the junction left unmatched. DNA of the CDR3: TGCGCCAGCAGCCTGACTAGCGTGCATGAGCAGTTCTTC. This sequence encodes CASSLTSVHEQFF.

The CDR3 protein is CASTAGQVSYGYTF. DNA for the CDR3: TGTGCCAGCACGGCTGGGCAGGTCAGCTATGGCTACACCTTC. J is TRBJ1-2 and V is TRBV7-9, with unresolved D. The germline V gene has CDR1 SEHNR and CDR2 FQNEAQ (reference sequence). V lost 7 bases to trimming and J lost 4 bases, with 16 bases between them. CDR3 size: 14 residues.

This clone has only a few counts. The rearrangement uses TRBV5-1 and TRBJ1-1; no clear D. CDR1 SGHRS and CDR2 YFSETQ come from the germline V gene. Trimming stripped 4 bases from V and 1 base from J, with 11 bases between. The length of the CDR3 is 14 residues. The CDR3 protein is CASSIQIPNTEAFF. The CDR3 DNA follows: TGCGCCAGCAGCATACAGATACCGAACACTGAAGCTTTCTTT.

This clone has only one observation. The rearrangement uses TRBV12-5 and TRBJ2-2; no clear D gene. The CDR3 has 16 amino acids. Looked up from germline, CDR1 is LGHNT and CDR2 is FRNRAP. V lost 1 base and J 6 bases, leaving 15 bases between the germline ends. This CDR3 reads CASGLAIRTEAGELFF. The CDR3 DNA reads TGTGCTAGTGGTTTGGCCATACGGACCGAAGCCGGGGAGCTGTTTTTT.

The rearrangement links TRBV5-1 to TRBJ1-4; D may be TRBD1 (5 bases). The germline V and J ends were trimmed by 1 base and 3 bases, with 10 bases remaining between them. In germline, CDR1 is SGHRS, CDR2 YFSETQ. The CDR3 runs to 15 residues. This CDR3 is CASSLQPGANEKLFF. The CDR3 bases are TGCGCCAGCAGCTTGCAGCCGGGGGCTAATGAAAAACTGTTTTTT. Using reference TRBV5-1 and TRBJ1-4 for the parts outside the CDR3, the full variable domain is KAGVTQTPRYLIKTRGQQVTLSCSPISGHRSVSWYQQTPGQGLQFLFEYFSETQRNKGNFPGRFSGRQFSNSRSEMNVSTLELGDSALYLCASSLQPGANEKLFFGSGTQLSVL.

The J gene is TRBJ2-5, the V gene TRBV6-6; D remains ambiguous. Germline CDR1 and CDR2: MNHNY and SVGAGI (reference sequence). This CDR3 region has 12 residues. V shed 2 bases and J shed 3 bases, with 4 bases lying between them. DNA for the CDR3: TGTGCCAGCAGTTACCCAGAAGAGACCCAGTACTTC. Translating it yields CASSYPEETQYF.

This chain joins TRBV10-1 and TRBJ2-3; 16 bases are shared with TRBD2. The CDR3 spans 18 residues. V gave up 5 bases and J gave up 3 bases; unmatched junction bases: 8. CDR1 is WNHNN and CDR2 is SYGVQD in the germline V gene (reference sequence). The chain's CDR3 is CASSPVGLAGGDTDTQYF. CDR3 coding DNA: TGCGCCAGCAGTCCAGTGGGACTAGCGGGAGGGGATACAGATACGCAGTATTTT.

V gene TRBV19 combines with J gene TRBJ1-5, with no clear D. The CDR3 runs to 15 residues. Trimming took off 4 bases at V and 2 bases at J, with 12 bases between the two ends. Germline CDR1 LNHDA, CDR2 SQIVND (reference sequence). DNA of the CDR3: TGTGCCAGTAGTACAGATGGACGGCGCAATCAGCCCCAGCATTTT. Translation: CASSTDGRRNQPQHF.

V usage is TRBV27 and J usage is TRBJ1-5; weak D call: TRBD1 (5 bases). Germline CDR1 reads MNHEY; CDR2 reads SMNVEV (reference sequence). The CDR3 has 12 residues. Trimming removed 4 bases at V and 9 bases at J, with 10 bases between. The CDR3 protein is CASSSGTGPQHF. The CDR3, as DNA: TGTGCCAGCAGTTCCGGGACTGGGCCCCAGCATTTT.

The chain uses TRBV4-1 and TRBJ2-1, with D perhaps TRBD2 (7 bases). The V gene's germline CDR1 is MGHRA and CDR2 YSYEKL. Trimming pared 3 bases from V and 1 base from J, leaving 19 bases between. The CDR3 totals 18 residues. The chain's CDR3 is CASSQLRGGRTSYNEQFF. CDR3 sequence (DNA): TGCGCCAGCAGCCAGCTAAGGGGGGGACGGACTTCCTACAATGAGCAGTTCTTC.

V is TRBV6-6 and J is TRBJ1-2; TRBD1 matches at 8 bases. Unmatched junction bases numbered 1, after V lost 2 bases and J lost 2 bases. The CDR3 covers 14 residues. Germline lookup yields CDR1 MNHNY and CDR2 SVGAGI (reference sequence). The CDR3: CASSYTGGNYGYTF. The CDR3 coding sequence is TGTGCCAGCAGTTACACAGGGGGAAACTATGGCTACACCTTC.

V and J are TRBV9 and TRBJ1-2; D is ambiguous. Deletions cut 0 bases from V and 8 bases from J, with 23 bases between. The CDR3 has 17 amino acids. The germline CDR1 and CDR2 sequences are SGDLS and YYNGEE. CDR3 coding DNA: TGTGCCAGCAGCGTAGGGGGAGCCCGTCTTACCCCGGGGGGCTACACCTTC. Its protein product is CASSVGGARLTPGGYTF.

V is TRBV18 and J is TRBJ1-1; 9 bases are a match to TRBD1. CDR1 is KGHSH, CDR2 LQKENI, per germline. The V gene end was trimmed by 5 bases and the J gene end by 8 bases; junction bases not matched to a gene: 12. CDR3 length equals 15 residues. CDR3 DNA sequence: TGTGCCAGCTCAATTACAGGGGGCGCGAAGGAAGAAGCTTTCTTT. Translation: CASSITGGAKEEAFF.

The rearrangement uses TRBV6-5 and TRBJ2-7; D perhaps matches TRBD1 (6 bases). V lost 5 bases to trimming and J lost 8 bases, with 13 bases between them. The CDR3 is 12 amino acids. Germline V gene data show CDR1 as MNHEY and CDR2 as SVGAGI. CDR3 DNA sequence: TGTGCCAGCAGTCCACCTCAGGGGAAGCAGTACTTC. This gives the protein CASSPPQGKQYF.